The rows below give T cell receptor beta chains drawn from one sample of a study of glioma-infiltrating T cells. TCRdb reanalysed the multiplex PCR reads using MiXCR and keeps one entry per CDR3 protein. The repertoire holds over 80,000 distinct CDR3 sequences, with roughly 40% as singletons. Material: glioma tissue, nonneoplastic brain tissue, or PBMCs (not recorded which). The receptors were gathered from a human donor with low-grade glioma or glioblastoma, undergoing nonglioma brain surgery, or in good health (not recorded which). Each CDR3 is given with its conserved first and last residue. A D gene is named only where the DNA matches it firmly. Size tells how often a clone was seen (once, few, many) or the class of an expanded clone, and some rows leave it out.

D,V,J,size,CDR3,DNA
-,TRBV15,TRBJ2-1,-,CATTQEGGYNEQFF,TGTGCCACCACCCAGGAGGGAGGATACAATGAGCAGTTCTTC
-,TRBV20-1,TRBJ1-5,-,CSVQEASYQPRHF,TGCAGTGTCCAGGAAGCAAGCTATCAGCCCCGGCATTTT
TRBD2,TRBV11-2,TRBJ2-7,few,CASSLNGAGGLDEQYF,TGTGCCAGCAGCTTAAACGGAGCGGGAGGGCTGGACGAGCAGTACTTC
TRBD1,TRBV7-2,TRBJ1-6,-,CASRFRDSGNSPLHF,TGTGCTAGCAGATTCCGGGACAGTGGAAATTCACCCCTCCACTTT
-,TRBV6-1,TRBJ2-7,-,CASSDRAYEQYF,TGTGCCAGCAGTGACCGGGCCTACGAGCAGTACTTC
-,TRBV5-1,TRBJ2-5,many,CASSSGGVEETQYF,TGCGCCAGCAGCTCTGGAGGCGTTGAAGAGACCCAGTACTTC
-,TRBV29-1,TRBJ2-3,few,CSVYREPDTQYF,TGCAGCGTTTACAGGGAACCAGATACGCAGTATTTT
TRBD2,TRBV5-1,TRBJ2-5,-,CASSSTSGGAKTQYF,TGCGCCAGCAGCTCGACTAGCGGGGGGGCAAAGACCCAGTACTTC
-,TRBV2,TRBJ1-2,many,CASSDRGFNYGYTF,TGTGCCAGCAGTGACAGGGGATTTAACTATGGCTACACCTTC
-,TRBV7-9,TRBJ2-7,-,CASSLTLGLEQYF,TGTGCCAGCAGCTTAACACTGGGGCTCGAGCAGTACTTC
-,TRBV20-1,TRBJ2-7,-,CSARDPQRAGGQYF,TGCAGTGCTAGAGATCCCCAGAGGGCTGGCGGGCAGTACTTT
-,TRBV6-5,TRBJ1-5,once,CASSYTPAQISNQPQHF,TGTGCCAGCAGTTACACCCCCGCACAGATTTCCAATCAGCCCCAGCATTTC
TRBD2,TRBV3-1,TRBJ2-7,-,CASSQDWTSGSYEQYF,TGTGCCAGCAGCCAAGATTGGACTAGCGGGAGTTACGAGCAGTACTTC
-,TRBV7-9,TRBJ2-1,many,CASSAIGRGAYNEQFF,TGTGCCAGCAGCGCGATAGGCAGGGGGGCCTACAATGAGCAGTTCTTC
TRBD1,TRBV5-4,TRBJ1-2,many,CASNAWDRTNYGYTF,TGTGCCAGCAATGCCTGGGACAGAACTAACTATGGCTACACCTTC